This T cell receptor (beta chain) is from a study of blood T cell repertoires in COVID-19. Profiling relied on immunoSEQ multiplex PCR, and the TCRdb table lists in-frame clones only, not all of them. The repertoire holds about 300,000 clones, with more than 70% as singletons. This clone was seen once. Germline V gene sequence: CDR1 SGHAT, CDR2 FQNNGV. The trim removed 4 bases at V and 8 bases at J, leaving 7 bases unmatched. The CDR3 consists of 13 residues. The source material was peripheral blood. The receptor's source is a woman aged 50 to 60 with acute or convalescent COVID-19. The rearrangement joins TRBV11-2 to TRBJ1-2; 7 nucleotides align to TRBD1. This CDR3 is CASSSSNRGGYTF. The DNA for the CDR3 is TGTGCCAGCAGCTCCTCAAACAGGGGCGGCTACACCTTC.